The rows below give T cell receptor beta chains drawn from one sample of a study of post-analysis software for immune sequencing data. MiXCR, applied by TCRdb to the PCR reads, yields one record per CDR3 protein. The sample shows 400,000 to 500,000 distinct CDR3 sequences, approximately 39% of them seen only once. Material for sequencing was blood. These receptors were taken from a girl aged 2-10 years with multiple sclerosis. CDR3s include the opening cysteine and the closing phenylalanine or tryptophan. D genes are given only for firm matches. Clone size is shown for a subset of rows, as once, few, many or a class of expanded clone.

TGCAGTGCCCCGAGCGGATGGGGTACTGGGGCCAACGTCCTGACTTTC,CSAPSGWGTGANVLTF,TRBV20-1,NA,TRBJ2-6,NA
TGTGCCAGCAGTGAGGTCCCTCTACAGGTCTACAACCCTGAAGCTTTCTTT,CASSEVPLQVYNPEAFF,TRBV2,NA,TRBJ1-1,NA
TGCAGCGTTGTGGACCAGCGGGCAAGAGGATATGGCTACACCTTC,CSVVDQRARGYGYTF,TRBV29-1,NA,TRBJ1-2,NA
TGTGCCAGCAGCTTGGTTTTTGGAGTGAACACAGATACGCAGTATTTT,CASSLVFGVNTDTQYF,TRBV7-6,NA,TRBJ2-3,NA
TGTGCCAGCAGTTTATCTGACAGGGCTTGGGGCTACACCTTC,CASSLSDRAWGYTF,TRBV28,NA,TRBJ1-2,TRBD1
TGTGCCAGCAGCCAAGATTTGAGCCTGGGGAGAGGAGAGACCCAGTACTTC,CASSQDLSLGRGETQYF,TRBV3-1,few,TRBJ2-5,NA
TGCGCCAGCAGCTTGTCCGAAATCGTCGATGAGCAGTTCTTC,CASSLSEIVDEQFF,TRBV5-1,NA,TRBJ2-1,NA
TGTGCCAGCAGCTACAAAGCAACCGGGACAGGGATGCACAATGAGCAGTTCTTC,CASSYKATGTGMHNEQFF,TRBV6-5,NA,TRBJ2-1,TRBD1
TGCAGTGCTAGGAGCGCGGGACGGCGTTATGGCTACACCTTC,CSARSAGRRYGYTF,TRBV20-1,NA,TRBJ1-2,NA
TGCGCCAGCTCGCTAGCTAAAGAGACCCAGTACTTC,CASSLAKETQYF,TRBV10-2,few,TRBJ2-5,NA
TGCAGCGTTGTGGGTTACAGGGCTGGTGACTATGGCTACACCTTC,CSVVGYRAGDYGYTF,TRBV29-1,many,TRBJ1-2,NA
TGCGCCAGCAGCCAAGACGGTCTGGGGGCAGGAAGGGATCAGCCCCAGCATTTT,CASSQDGLGAGRDQPQHF,TRBV4-1,NA,TRBJ1-5,NA
TGTGCCAGCAGCTTCCCGGCCCGGACAGGGGGGAATTCACCCCTCCACTTT,CASSFPARTGGNSPLHF,TRBV7-9,NA,TRBJ1-6,TRBD1
TGTGCCAGCAGCTTAGGGTGGACAGTCGCAGATACGCAGTATTTT,CASSLGWTVADTQYF,TRBV7-8,NA,TRBJ2-3,NA
TGCGCCAGCAGCCCCTCTGTAGGCTCTGGGGCCAACGTCCTGACTTTC,CASSPSVGSGANVLTF,TRBV4-1,NA,TRBJ2-6,NA
TGTGCCAGCAGTCCCGAGGAGTCTTATAGCAATCAGCCCCAGCATTTT,CASSPEESYSNQPQHF,TRBV6-8,once,TRBJ1-5,NA
TGTGCCAGCAGCTTAGCGGGGGTCCGCTCCTACGAGCAGTACTTC,CASSLAGVRSYEQYF,TRBV7-9,few,TRBJ2-7,NA
TGTGCCATCAGTATAGACAGGGAATGGTGGAATTCACCCCTCCACTTT,CAISIDREWWNSPLHF,TRBV10-3,NA,TRBJ1-6,TRBD1
TGTGCCAGCACCACTAAACCTGGGGGGAAAGGCAATGAGCAGTTCTTC,CASTTKPGGKGNEQFF,TRBV11-1,NA,TRBJ2-1,NA
TGTGCCATCAGTGAAGGACTCCGCGAGCAGTACTTC,CAISEGLREQYF,TRBV10-3,few,TRBJ2-7,NA
TGTGCCAGCAGTTTCCGACGGGGAGTCCAAGAGACCCAGTACTTC,CASSFRRGVQETQYF,TRBV7-2,few,TRBJ2-5,NA
TGTGCCAGCAGCAGGGAAAACGAGCAGTACTTC,CASSRENEQYF,TRBV25-1,NA,TRBJ2-7,NA